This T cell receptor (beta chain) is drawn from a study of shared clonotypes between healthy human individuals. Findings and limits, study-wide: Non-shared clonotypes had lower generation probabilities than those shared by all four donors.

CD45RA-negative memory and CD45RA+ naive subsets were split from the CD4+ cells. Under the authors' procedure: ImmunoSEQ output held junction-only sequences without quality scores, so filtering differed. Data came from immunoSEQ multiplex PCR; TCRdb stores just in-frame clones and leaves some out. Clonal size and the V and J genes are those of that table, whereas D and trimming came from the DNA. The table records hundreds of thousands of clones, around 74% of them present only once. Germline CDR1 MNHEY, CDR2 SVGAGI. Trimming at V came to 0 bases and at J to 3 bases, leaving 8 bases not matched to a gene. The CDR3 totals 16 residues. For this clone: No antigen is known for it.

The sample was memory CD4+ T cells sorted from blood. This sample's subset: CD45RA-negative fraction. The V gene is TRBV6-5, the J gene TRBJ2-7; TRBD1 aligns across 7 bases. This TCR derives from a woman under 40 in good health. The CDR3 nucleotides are TGTGCCAGCAGTTACTCGATGGGGACAGACCTCTACGAGCAGTACTTC. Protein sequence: CASSYSMGTDLYEQYF.